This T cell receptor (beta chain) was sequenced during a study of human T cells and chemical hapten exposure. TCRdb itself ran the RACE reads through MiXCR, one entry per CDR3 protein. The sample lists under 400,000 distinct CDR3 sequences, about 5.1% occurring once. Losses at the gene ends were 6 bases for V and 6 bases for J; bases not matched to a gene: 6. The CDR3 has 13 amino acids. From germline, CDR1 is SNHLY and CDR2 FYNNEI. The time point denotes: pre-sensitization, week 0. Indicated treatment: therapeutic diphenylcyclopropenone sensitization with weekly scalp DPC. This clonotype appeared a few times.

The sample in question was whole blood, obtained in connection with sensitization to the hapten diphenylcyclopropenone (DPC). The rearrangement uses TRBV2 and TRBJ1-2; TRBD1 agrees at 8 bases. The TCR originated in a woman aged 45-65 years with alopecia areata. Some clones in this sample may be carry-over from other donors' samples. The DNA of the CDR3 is TGTGCCAGCAGAGCTGCAGGGGGCAATGGCTACACCTTC. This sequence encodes CASRAAGGNGYTF.